The clone carrying this T cell receptor (beta chain) was seen once. Its specificity is not known. Sequencing used immunoSEQ multiplex PCR; TCRdb keeps in-frame clones, though not all of them. The sample holds roughly 39,000 clones; 70% to 90% are singletons and the top ten take approximately 3.5%. The CDR3 is made up of 13 amino acids. Germline loops: CDR1 SGHVS, CDR2 FQNEAQ. V was pared by 1 base and J by 8 bases, with 4 bases of the junction left unmatched. The sample comes from a study of T cells in localized non-small cell lung cancer. General study points: Adjacent uninvolved lung had the highest clonality, suggesting focused antigen responses. A single tumor region was sequenced, leaving heterogeneity possible.

Sequences were derived from peripheral blood, sampled before any cancer treatment. The chain links TRBV7-8 to TRBJ1-2; 7 bases match TRBD1. The receptor's source is a man aged 18 to 49 with stage I lung adenocarcinoma. The CDR3 protein is CASSLDRGGGYTF. The CDR3 DNA reads as TGTGCCAGCAGCTTAGACAGGGGAGGAGGCTACACCTTC.